This T cell receptor beta chain emerged from a study of shared clonotypes between healthy human individuals. Overall study: Per donor, CD8 memory used one plate, CD8 naive used two, CD4 memory used three and CD4 naive used three. Study-wide findings and caveats: Several donors held about 5% of naive CD4 clonotypes in common.

The count of this clone is one. Its antigen remains unidentified. Trimming left V 1 base short and J 2 bases short, with 10 bases between. Germline V CDR1 and CDR2: SGDLS, YYNGEE. This CDR3 is built from 14 residues. Measured with immunoSEQ multiplex PCR; TCRdb has only the in-frame clones, and not every one. In the table there are around 2.1 million clones, about 92% of which are singletons. CD45RO-negative cells were positively selected for CCR7, leaving out terminally differentiated effector memory CD45RA+ cells. Recent acute infections and vaccinations were absent in the healthy HIV-negative adult donors.

V gene TRBV9 combines with J gene TRBJ2-7; possibly TRBD1 or TRBD2 for D (5 bases each). The material sequenced was naive CD8+ T cells from PBMCs. The origin of this receptor is a man in his late teens or twenties in good health. Some clones in this sample may be carry-over from other donors' samples. CDR3 residues: CASSVSGRPYEQYF. The CDR3 DNA reads TGTGCCAGCAGCGTATCGGGGCGGCCCTACGAGCAGTACTTC.